The source of this T cell receptor (beta chain) is a study of blood T cell repertoires in COVID-19. About the research overall: The analysed material was cDNA or gDNA that came from T cells, B-cell-depleted T cells, or PBMCs.

This clone was picked up a small number of times. CDR1 SGHTA and CDR2 FQGTGA come from the germline V gene. The CDR3 spans 13 residues. The V gene end was trimmed by 5 bases and the J gene end by 8 bases; junction bases not matched to a gene: 7. Seattle's cohort entered during active infection and was followed longitudinally. In the original processing: Researchers report that nucleated cell counts were estimated from reference gene primer amplification. Sequencing used immunoSEQ multiplex PCR; TCRdb keeps in-frame clones, though not all of them. The V and J calls and clone size were taken over from that table, and D and trimming were inferred from the DNA. The sample lists fewer than 300,000 clones; about 85% were seen once.

This TCR derives from a human donor with COVID-19, enrolled during active disease. The donor label of this sample is uncertain. Sequenced input: peripheral blood. The rearrangement links TRBV7-3 to TRBJ1-2, with 8 bases that match TRBD1. CDR3 loop: CASSPDRERGYTF. In nucleotides, the CDR3 is TGTGCCAGCAGCCCGGACAGGGAACGAGGCTACACCTTC. Full variable domain (missing parts from reference TRBV7-3 and TRBJ1-2): GAGVSQTPSNKVTEKGKYVELRCDPISGHTALYWYRQSLGQGPEFLIYFQGTGAADDSGLPNDRFFAVRPEGSVSTLKIQRTERGDSAVYLCASSPDRERGYTFGSGTRLTVV.